The rows below give T cell receptor beta chains drawn from one sample of a study of T cell changes during pregnancy in multiple sclerosis. The protocol was immunoSEQ multiplex PCR, while the TCRdb copy is restricted to in-frame clones and leaves out a portion. The sample has around 30,000 clones; roughly 87% are singletons. The starting material was CD8+ T cells from peripheral blood mononuclear cells, obtained in the first trimester of pregnancy. The receptors were sampled from a female donor with multiple sclerosis, enrolled in a pregnancy study. Both conserved end residues are part of each CDR3. A D gene is named only where the DNA matches it firmly. Only some rows state a clone size, as once, few, many or a class for expanded clones.

cdr3_aa cdr3_nt clone_size d_call j_call v_call
CASAPTGGNGYTF TGTGCTAGTGCCCCAACCGGCGGAAATGGCTACACCTTC once NA TRBJ1-2 TRBV12-5
CASSLGLAGDYNEQFF TGTGCCAGCAGCTTAGGTTTAGCGGGGGATTACAATGAGCAGTTCTTC NA TRBD2 TRBJ2-1 TRBV11-3
CASSWSRGNSPLHF TGTGCCAGCTCATGGTCGCGGGGCAATTCACCCCTCCACTTT NA NA TRBJ1-6 TRBV18
CASSPGGNTEAFF TGTGCCAGCAGCCCAGGGGGTAACACTGAAGCTTTCTTT NA TRBD1 TRBJ1-1 TRBV7-2
CASRVSSPYNEQFF TGTGCCAGCAGAGTGAGTTCGCCCTACAATGAGCAGTTCTTC NA NA TRBJ2-1 TRBV25-1
CASSPVQGYEQYF TGCGCCAGCAGCCCCGTACAGGGCTACGAGCAGTACTTC NA NA TRBJ2-7 TRBV4-3
CAWSVHGDTEAFF TGTGCCTGGAGTGTACACGGGGATACTGAAGCTTTCTTT NA NA TRBJ1-1 TRBV30
CASSWTESGVIEQYF TGTGCCAGCAGCTGGACAGAGAGTGGGGTTATCGAGCAGTACTTC NA NA TRBJ2-7 TRBV7-9
CASSHGTGSNPNYGYTF TGTGCCAGCAGCCACGGGACAGGGTCTAATCCTAACTATGGCTACACCTTC NA TRBD1 TRBJ1-2 TRBV13
CSVELAGDLSEQFF TGCAGCGTTGAATTGGCAGGGGATTTAAGTGAGCAGTTCTTC NA NA TRBJ2-1 TRBV29-1